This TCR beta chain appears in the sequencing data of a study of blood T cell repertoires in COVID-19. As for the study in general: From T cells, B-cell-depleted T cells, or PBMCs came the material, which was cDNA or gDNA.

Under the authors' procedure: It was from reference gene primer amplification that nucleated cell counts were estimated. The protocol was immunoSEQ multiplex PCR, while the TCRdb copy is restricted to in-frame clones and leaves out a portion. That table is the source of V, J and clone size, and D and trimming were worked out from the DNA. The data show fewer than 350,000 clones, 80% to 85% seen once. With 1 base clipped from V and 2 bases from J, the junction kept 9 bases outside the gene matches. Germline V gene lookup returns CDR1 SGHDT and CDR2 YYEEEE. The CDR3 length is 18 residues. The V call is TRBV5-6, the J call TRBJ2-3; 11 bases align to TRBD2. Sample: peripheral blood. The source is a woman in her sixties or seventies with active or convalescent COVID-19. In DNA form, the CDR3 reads TGTGCCAGCAGCTTGTATATAGCGGGGGGGCTTAACACAGATACGCAGTATTTT. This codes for CASSLYIAGGLNTDTQYF.